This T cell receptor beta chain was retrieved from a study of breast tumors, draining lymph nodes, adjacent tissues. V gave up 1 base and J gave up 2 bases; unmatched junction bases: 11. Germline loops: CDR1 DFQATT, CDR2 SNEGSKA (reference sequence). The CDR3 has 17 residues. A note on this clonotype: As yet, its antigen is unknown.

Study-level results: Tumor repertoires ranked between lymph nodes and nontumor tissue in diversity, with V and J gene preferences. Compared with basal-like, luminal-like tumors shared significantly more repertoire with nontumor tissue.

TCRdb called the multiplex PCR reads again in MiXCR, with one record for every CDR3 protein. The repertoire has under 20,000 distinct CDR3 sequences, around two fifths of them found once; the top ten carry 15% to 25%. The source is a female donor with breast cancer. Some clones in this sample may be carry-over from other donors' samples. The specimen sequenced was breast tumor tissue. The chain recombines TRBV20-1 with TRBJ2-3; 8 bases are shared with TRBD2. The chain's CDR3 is CSARASGGNPDTDTQYF. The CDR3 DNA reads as TGCAGTGCTAGAGCCAGCGGGGGCAATCCAGACACAGATACGCAGTATTTT.